These 12 T cell receptor beta chains share one sample of origin, sequenced in a study of blood T cell repertoires in COVID-19 (dated by TCRdb to 2018 to 2020). Library creation used the immunoSEQ multiplex PCR assay. The table comes from immuneACCESS by way of TCRdb, which keeps in-frame sequences with V and J called. Part of the clones is missing from these tables; in studies checked, under half for an unresolved V gene and the rest for unknown reasons. The sample has about 240,000 clones on record, roughly 80% of them singletons. The leading ten clones occupy around 12% of the sample. The sequenced sample was peripheral blood. These receptors came from a woman aged 55-69 years with active or convalescent COVID-19.

The gene calls are TRBV4-3 and TRBJ2-3; 8 bases are a match to TRBD1. CDR1 LGHNA and CDR2 YSLEER come from the germline V gene. The V and J ends lost 0 bases and 3 bases, in that order; junction bases with no gene match: 5. This CDR3 region has 16 residues. CDR3 loop: CASSQDSTGGTDTQYF. DNA of the CDR3: TGCGCCAGCAGCCAAGATAGCACAGGGGGTACAGATACGCAGTATTTT.

This clone was detected only once. V is TRBV3-1 (or the pseudogene TRBV3-2) and J is TRBJ1-2, with D perhaps TRBD1 (5 bases). CDR3 length: 14 amino acids. Trimming removed 1 base at V and 8 bases at J, with 14 bases between. Germline lookup yields CDR1 LGHDT and CDR2 YNNKEL (reference sequence). For the CDR3, the DNA is TGTGCCAGCAGCCAAGGTGGGGACTATGGAGGCTACACCTTC. Amino acid sequence: CASSQGGDYGGYTF.

The chain combines TRBV10-3 with TRBJ1-2; 7 bases fit TRBD1. This CDR3 is built from 14 residues. After removal of 3 bases from V and 3 bases from J, the junction contained 4 bases not matched to a gene. Germline CDR1 and CDR2: ENHRY and SYGVKD. The CDR3 DNA is TGTGCCATCAGTGAAGGGGGCTGGGACTATGGCTACACCTTC. It translates to CAISEGGWDYGYTF.

Notes on this clone: The identical CDR3 is also encoded by other nucleotide sequences in the sample. The V gene is TRBV5-1, the J gene TRBJ2-5; 9 positions agree with TRBD1. The CDR3 is 15 amino acids. The ends lost 0 bases at V and 4 bases at J; junction bases unmatched: 4. Germline CDR1 reads SGHRS; CDR2 reads YFSETQ. DNA for the CDR3: TGCGCCAGCAGCTTGGGGGACAGGGACCGAGAGACCCAGTACTTC. The encoded protein is CASSLGDRDRETQYF.

The V and J genes are TRBV5-8 and TRBJ2-7; TRBD1 matches 8 bases. The germline CDR1 and CDR2 sequences are SGHTS and YDEGEE. Trimming took 4 bases from V and 3 from J; bases not matched to a gene: 9. The CDR3 is 15 amino acids. The CDR3, as DNA: TGTGCCAGCAGCACCGGGACAGGCAACTTCTACGAGCAGTACTTC. It encodes CASSTGTGNFYEQYF.

The gene calls are TRBV19 and TRBJ1-1; tentative D call: TRBD1 (5 bases). The CDR3 totals 14 residues. Germline values: CDR1 LNHDA, CDR2 SQIVND (reference sequence). Deletions cut 0 bases from V and 6 bases from J, with 11 bases between. The CDR3 coding sequence is TGTGCCAGTAGTATAGATAAAGTAGGGGCTGAAGCTTTCTTT. It is translated as CASSIDKVGAEAFF.

This clone was seen once. V gene TRBV2 combines with J gene TRBJ1-5, with 8 nucleotides matching TRBD1. Losses at the gene ends were 8 bases for V and 0 bases for J; bases not matched to a gene: 9. The CDR3 is 16 residues long. Germline V gene lookup returns CDR1 SNHLY and CDR2 FYNNEI. The CDR3 is CASGWTGSFSNQPQHF. The CDR3, as DNA: TGTGCCAGCGGTTGGACAGGGTCTTTTAGCAATCAGCCCCAGCATTTT.

Note on this clone: Other DNA sequences in this sample translate to the same CDR3. The chain uses TRBV12-3 or TRBV12-4 and TRBJ1-2, with TRBD1 matching 7 bases. V gave up 5 bases and J gave up 2 bases; unmatched junction bases: 2. This CDR3 has 13 residues. The CDR3 DNA sequence: TGTGCCAGCAGTGCGACAGGGAACTATGGCTACACCTTC. As protein: CASSATGNYGYTF.

This clone was detected a few times. This chain joins TRBV14 and TRBJ1-3; TRBD1 matches 7 bases. The germline V gene encodes CDR1 SGHDN and CDR2 FVKESK. The V and J ends lost 10 bases and 0 bases, in that order; junction bases with no gene match: 15. The CDR3 contains 17 residues. In DNA, the CDR3 is TGTGCCAAACCGGCAGGGGGATTTGTTTACTCTGGAAACACCATATATTTT. It translates to CAKPAGGFVYSGNTIYF.

The rearrangement uses TRBV6-5 and TRBJ1-4; a possible D gene is TRBD1 (5 bases). Trimming stripped 6 bases from V and 0 bases from J, with 8 bases between. The CDR3 has 14 residues. CDR1 MNHEY and CDR2 SVGAGI come from the germline V gene. The CDR3 region has the DNA TGTGCCAGCAGCCCGACAGCAACTAATGAAAAACTGTTTTTT. This encodes CASSPTATNEKLFF.

For this clone: This sample also contains other DNA sequences that code for the same CDR3. V is TRBV5-4 and J is TRBJ2-3; D unresolved. V gave up 1 base and J gave up 2 bases, with 5 bases separating them. Looked up from germline, CDR1 is SGHNT and CDR2 is YYREEE (reference sequence). CDR3 length: 13 amino acids. For the CDR3, the DNA is TGTGCCAGCAGCTTGTGGGCCACAGATACGCAGTATTTT. Protein sequence: CASSLWATDTQYF. The entire variable domain, with the rest obtained from reference TRBV5-4 and TRBJ2-3, is as follows: ETGVTQSPTHLIKTRGQQVTLRCSSQSGHNTVSWYQQALGQGPQFIFQYYREEENGRGNFPPRFSGLQFPNYSSELNVNALELDDSALYLCASSLWATDTQYFGPGTRLTVL.

The chain carries TRBV19 and TRBJ1-5, with 9 nucleotides matching TRBD1. The CDR3 sequence is 16 residues long. The V gene end was trimmed by 3 bases and the J gene end by 4 bases; junction bases not matched to a gene: 7. The germline V gene encodes CDR1 LNHDA and CDR2 SQIVND (reference sequence). CDR3 residues: CASSIRQGGSNQPQHF. CDR3 coding DNA: TGTGCCAGTAGTATCAGACAGGGGGGCTCTAATCAGCCCCAGCATTTT.